The clone carrying this T cell receptor beta chain appeared a few times. A library made for alpha chains picked up this beta chain off target, so its size means little. This sample was taken from a study of spatial heterogeneity in lung cancer. Time point meaning: sample taken at primary tumor resection. Frozen PBMC, nontumor lung or tumor provided whole RNA, which was sequenced unsorted. The length of the CDR3 is 17 residues. The V segment lost 4 bases and the J segment 0 bases; nucleotides outside the gene matches: 8. The germline V gene encodes CDR1 SGHKS and CDR2 YYEKEE (reference sequence). One entry per CDR3 protein, called by TCRdb with MiXCR from the 5' RACE reads. The sample yields approximately 3,100 distinct CDR3 sequences, approximately 30% seen once.

Specimen: PBMCs, collected at surgery. This TCR was recovered from a female donor with early-stage non-small cell lung cancer. V gene TRBV5-5 combines with J gene TRBJ2-3; 10 nucleotides match TRBD2. As DNA, the CDR3 is TGTGCCAGCAGCCTCGGACTAGCGGTACTTAGCACAGATACGCAGTATTTT. Its translation: CASSLGLAVLSTDTQYF.